The 30 T cell receptor beta chains below were found in one sample sequenced in a study of regulatory T cells in long-lasting Graves disease. Time point defined: persistent/refractory GD, antithyroid drugs over 5 years with positive TRAb. PBMC RNA served as the TCR library source. Arm-PCR with iRepertoire HTBI primers amplified the CDR3 regions for these TCR beta libraries. TCRdb used MiXCR to reprocess the multiplex PCR reads, holding one entry per CDR3 protein. The sample consists of approximately 400,000 distinct CDR3 sequences, roughly 20% of them appearing once. The source was peripheral blood mononuclear cells (PBMCs), collected when the disease was refractory, from a patient treated with antithyroid drugs. The receptor source for this set is a female donor with Graves disease.

This clonotype showed up many times. This chain joins TRBV6-2 or TRBV6-3 and TRBJ2-2; TRBD1 aligns across 8 bases. The germline V gene has CDR1 MNHEY and CDR2 SVGEGT. CDR3 length: 16 amino acids. V gave up 2 bases and J gave up 6 bases; unmatched junction bases: 8. In DNA, the CDR3 is TGTGCCAGCAGTTACGAGGGACAGGTCGGGGCCGGGGAGCTGTTTTTT. Its translation: CASSYEGQVGAGELFF.

At least ten counts were recorded for this clonotype. J is TRBJ1-1 and V is TRBV6-1; 7 bases fit TRBD1. With 0 bases clipped from V and 0 bases from J, the junction kept 1 base outside the gene matches. The CDR3 is 15 amino acids. The germline CDR1 and CDR2 sequences are MNHNS and SASEGT. CDR3 DNA: TGTGCCAGCAGTGAAGCGACAGGGCTGAACACTGAAGCTTTCTTT. Translation gives CASSEATGLNTEAFF.

This clonotype was detected a few times. V gene TRBV27 combines with J gene TRBJ1-1, with D uncertain. The germline gives CDR1 MNHEY, CDR2 SMNVEV (reference sequence). CDR3 length: 16 amino acids. Trimming took off 7 bases at V and 0 bases at J, with 18 bases between the two ends. CDR3 in DNA: TGTGCCAGCACCTCGTCCTGGGGTTTAATGAACACTGAAGCTTTCTTT. Residues: CASTSSWGLMNTEAFF.

There are a few counts of this clonotype. This may come from a read error, since a much larger clone is one base off. The rearrangement joins TRBV28 to TRBJ2-5; D uncertain. The CDR3 spans 15 residues. Trimming shortened V by 3 bases and J by 2 bases, and 13 bases separated the two germline ends. The V gene's germline CDR1 is MDHEN and CDR2 SYDVKM. The CDR3 loop reads CASSLAPRQQETQYF. The CDR3 DNA reads as TGTGCCAGCAGTTTGGCCCCACGGCAACAAGAGACCCAGTACTTC.

The sample holds many counts of this clonotype. The CDR3 here is CASSFEGTSSYEKLFF. CDR3 DNA: TGTGCCAGCAGCTTTGAAGGGACCTCTAGTTATGAAAAACTGTTTTTT. V and J are TRBV7-9 and TRBJ1-4; the D gene is possibly TRBD1 (5 bases). V lost 3 bases and J 6 bases, leaving 17 bases between the germline ends. Germline CDR1 reads SEHNR; CDR2 reads FQNEAQ (reference sequence). The CDR3 length is 16 residues.

This chain uses TRBV20-1 with TRBJ1-1; TRBD1 is a possible D gene (5 bases). V lost 0 bases and J lost 0, with 8 bases in between. The germline CDR1 and CDR2 sequences are DFQATT and SNEGSKA (reference sequence). The CDR3 runs 14 residues. The CDR3 here is CSAREATVNTEAFF. CDR3 DNA sequence: TGCAGTGCTAGAGAGGCGACAGTGAACACTGAAGCTTTCTTT.

The table lists this clonotype with a count of one. This sequence joins TRBV12-3 or TRBV12-4 and TRBJ2-1, with 13 bases fitting TRBD2. Trimming at V came to 3 bases and at J to 6 bases, leaving 11 bases not matched to a gene. There are 18 residues in the CDR3. CDR3 region: CASSFKGLAGTFSNEQFF. For the CDR3, the DNA is TGTGCCAGCAGTTTTAAGGGACTAGCGGGAACTTTCTCCAATGAGCAGTTCTTC.

The gene calls are TRBV29-1 and TRBJ2-2; TRBD2 aligns across 12 bases. CDR1 and CDR2 from the germline V gene are SQVTM and ANQGSEA. CDR3 length: 13 residues. The J segment lost 7 bases and the V segment lost 7 bases, leaving 4 bases of the junction unmatched. CDR3 region: CSASGRAYGELFF. The CDR3 coding sequence is TGCAGCGCTAGCGGGAGGGCTTACGGGGAGCTGTTTTTT.

This chain uses TRBV3-1 with TRBJ2-1; D may be TRBD1 (6 bases). The ends were cut back, 0 bases at V and 9 bases at J, with 9 bases in the middle. This CDR3 is built from 13 residues. Germline lookup yields CDR1 LGHDT and CDR2 YNNKEL (reference sequence). The CDR3: CASSQDQGSEQFF. The CDR3 region has the DNA TGTGCCAGCAGCCAAGATCAGGGGAGTGAGCAGTTCTTC.

The table lists this clonotype with many counts. The chain links TRBV6-2 or TRBV6-3 to TRBJ1-2; D is perhaps TRBD1 (5 bases). The CDR3 length is 13 residues. Germline V gives CDR1 MNHEY, CDR2 SVGEGT. Trimming stripped 2 bases from V and 6 bases from J, with 10 bases between. The CDR3 region has the DNA TGTGCCAGCAGTTACGGGGGGGTGAATGGCTACACCTTC. Encoded protein: CASSYGGVNGYTF.

Many counts were recorded for this clonotype. This chain uses TRBV7-2 with TRBJ2-7; 8 nucleotides align to TRBD2. CDR1 is SGHTA and CDR2 is FQGNSA in the germline V gene. The CDR3 loop spans 14 amino acids. V dropped 4 bases and J dropped 5; count of bases not matched to a gene: 7. DNA for the CDR3: TGTGCCAGCAGCTCGCGACTAGCGACCAACGAGCAGTACTTC. Its protein product is CASSSRLATNEQYF. The full variable domain, with the rest looked up from reference TRBV7-2 and TRBJ2-7, is GAGVSQSPSNKVTEKGKDVELRCDPISGHTALYWYRQSLGQGLEFLIYFQGNSAPDKSGLPSDRFSAERTGGSVSTLTIQRTQQEDSAVYLCASSSRLATNEQYFGPGTRLTVT.

This clonotype has ten or more counts. V usage is TRBV7-9 and J usage is TRBJ2-7; D gene unclear. CDR3 length: 13 amino acids. Trimming took 3 bases from V and 3 from J, leaving 9 bases between them. The germline V gene has CDR1 SEHNR and CDR2 FQNEAQ (reference sequence). The CDR3 reads CASSLLASYEQYF. The CDR3, as DNA: TGTGCCAGCAGCTTGTTGGCTAGCTACGAGCAGTACTTC.

The chain combines TRBV28 with TRBJ2-5, with 10 positions matching TRBD2. The CDR3 covers 16 residues. V shed 7 bases, J shed 3 bases, and the junction held 11 bases outside the gene matches. Germline CDR1 MDHEN, CDR2 SYDVKM. CDR3 sequence: CASTHNGLAEKETQYF. CDR3 bases: TGTGCCAGCACCCACAACGGACTAGCGGAAAAAGAGACCCAGTACTTC.

This clonotype was counted many times. This chain connects TRBV6-1 to TRBJ1-5, with TRBD1 as a possible D gene (6 bases). Deletions cut 6 bases from V and 5 bases from J, with 14 bases between. The CDR3 contains 14 residues. Germline V gene lookup returns CDR1 MNHNS and CDR2 SASEGT. The CDR3 region is CASSAGGEYQPQHF. Here the CDR3 DNA reads TGTGCCAGCAGCGCGGGGGGCGAGTATCAGCCCCAGCATTTT.

In its sample, this clonotype was seen many times. The genes are TRBV6-1 and TRBJ2-2; TRBD2 matches at 10 bases. The germline V gene encodes CDR1 MNHNS and CDR2 SASEGT. J was trimmed by 1 base and V by 5 bases; bases with no gene match: 4. The CDR3 is 16 residues long. The CDR3 spells CASSRGTSENTGELFF. In nucleotides, the CDR3 is TGTGCCAGCAGTCGCGGGACTAGCGAGAACACCGGGGAGCTGTTTTTT.

The table lists this clonotype with a count of one. The CDR3 sequence: CSARVRSGNEQFF. The DNA of the CDR3 is TGCAGTGCTAGAGTGCGTAGCGGTAATGAGCAGTTCTTC. This chain connects TRBV20-1 to TRBJ2-1; TRBD2 is a possible D gene (6 bases). CDR1 is DFQATT and CDR2 is SNEGSKA in the germline V gene (reference sequence). Trimming removed 1 base at V and 7 bases at J, with 11 bases between. This CDR3 is built from 13 residues.

The chain carries TRBV15 and TRBJ2-4; maybe TRBD2 (5 bases). The V end was cut by 0 bases, the J end by 5 bases, with 14 bases between. From germline, CDR1 is LNHNV and CDR2 YYDKDF (reference sequence). The CDR3 sequence is 16 residues long. CDR3 DNA sequence: TGTGCCACCAGCAGAGAGGTCGCGGGTCGTCAAAACATTCAGTACTTC. This gives the protein CATSREVAGRQNIQYF.

This clonotype was seen only a few times. The chain is built from TRBV7-9 and TRBJ1-1, with D unresolved. CDR1 is SEHNR, CDR2 FQNEAQ, per germline (reference sequence). The CDR3 sequence is 14 residues long. Trimming took off 4 bases at V and 1 base at J, with 10 bases between the two ends. DNA of the CDR3: TGTGCCAGCAGCTCGGATTTGGGGAACACTGAAGCTTTCTTT. It yields the protein CASSSDLGNTEAFF.

The chain carries TRBV7-2 and TRBJ1-3; no clear D. The V gene's germline CDR1 is SGHTA and CDR2 FQGNSA. This CDR3 comprises 15 residues. The V and J ends lost 3 bases and 4 bases respectively, with 13 bases between them. The CDR3 sequence is CASSFLGGSGNTIYF. DNA of the CDR3: TGTGCCAGCAGCTTCTTGGGAGGGTCAGGAAACACCATATATTTT. Complete variable domain (other parts from reference TRBV7-2 and TRBJ1-3): GAGVSQSPSNKVTEKGKDVELRCDPISGHTALYWYRQSLGQGLEFLIYFQGNSAPDKSGLPSDRFSAERTGGSVSTLTIQRTQQEDSAVYLCASSFLGGSGNTIYFGEGSWLTVV.

The rearrangement uses TRBV20-1 and TRBJ2-7; perhaps TRBD1 as D (6 bases). In germline, CDR1 is DFQATT, CDR2 SNEGSKA (reference sequence). This CDR3 has 13 amino acids. With 6 bases removed from V and 3 bases from J, the gap between germline ends came to 15 bases. CDR3 nucleotides: TGCAGTGCGCCAGGGGAAATGTTCTACGAGCAGTACTTC. Its protein product is CSAPGEMFYEQYF.

Many counts were recorded for this clonotype. CDR3 nucleotide sequence: TGTGCCAGCAGCCTAGGGGCAGCGGAAGCTTTCTTT. This sequence encodes CASSLGAAEAFF. V is TRBV7-2 and J is TRBJ1-1; maybe TRBD1 (5 bases). V was shortened by 5 bases and J by 8 bases, with 12 bases between the two germline ends. CDR3 length equals 12 residues. CDR1 and CDR2 from the germline V gene are SGHTA and FQGNSA. The variable domain in full, with the rest retrieved from reference TRBV7-2 and TRBJ1-1, is GAGVSQSPSNKVTEKGKDVELRCDPISGHTALYWYRQSLGQGLEFLIYFQGNSAPDKSGLPSDRFSAERTGGSVSTLTIQRTQQEDSAVYLCASSLGAAEAFFGQGTRLTVV.

The chain couples TRBV7-3 to TRBJ2-5; TRBD2 agrees at 10 bases. CDR1 and CDR2 from the germline V gene are SGHTA and FQGTGA. This CDR3 comprises 16 residues. Trimming cost V 6 bases and J 3 bases; bases outside gene matches: 10. The CDR3 sequence is CASSPDPSGSKETQYF. CDR3 bases: TGTGCCAGCAGTCCTGACCCTAGCGGGAGTAAAGAGACCCAGTACTTC.

This clonotype occurred a few times. The chain employs TRBV5-6 and TRBJ1-2; possibly TRBD1 for D (5 bases). The CDR3 is 15 residues long. V shed 1 base and J shed 5 bases, with 15 bases lying between them. CDR1 is SGHDT and CDR2 is YYEEEE in the germline V gene. This CDR3 reads CASSLTRGGQYGYTF. The CDR3 nucleotides are TGTGCCAGCAGCTTGACACGGGGGGGTCAGTATGGCTACACCTTC.

Only a few counts were recorded for this clonotype. The chain couples TRBV27 to TRBJ2-7, with 9 nucleotides matching TRBD2. The V gene end was trimmed by 6 bases and the J gene end by 2 bases; junction bases not matched to a gene: 17. The CDR3 covers 18 residues. Germline V lookup: CDR1 MNHEY, CDR2 SMNVEV (reference sequence). Here the CDR3 reads CASRRRALAGGPPYEQYF. The DNA for the CDR3 is TGTGCCAGCAGACGAAGGGCCTTGGCGGGAGGGCCCCCCTACGAGCAGTACTTC.

This clonotype was found a few times. This sequence joins TRBV19 and TRBJ1-2; D remains unclear. Germline CDR1 reads LNHDA; CDR2 reads SQIVND (reference sequence). The CDR3 has 13 residues. The V and J ends lost 2 bases and 2 bases respectively, with 6 bases between them. CDR3 DNA sequence: TGTGCCAGTAGTATACGACTGAACTATGGCTACACCTTC. Amino acids: CASSIRLNYGYTF.

This clonotype was observed a few times. This chain links TRBV19 with TRBJ1-5, with unresolved D. The CDR3 is made up of 13 amino acids. V was shortened by 4 bases and J by 5 bases, with 9 bases between the two germline ends. Germline V CDR1 and CDR2: LNHDA, SQIVND (reference sequence). The CDR3 sequence: CASSSGGHQPQHF. The CDR3 region has the DNA TGTGCCAGTAGTAGCGGAGGGCATCAGCCCCAGCATTTT.

This clonotype was seen more than once but under ten times. The genes are TRBV30 and TRBJ1-5; D is ambiguous. This CDR3 region has 14 residues. From germline, CDR1 is GTSNPN and CDR2 SVGIG (reference sequence). Between the trimmed V and J ends, which lost 0 bases and 3 bases, there was a span of 9 bases. Written as DNA, the CDR3 is TGTGCCTGGAGTGTAGGAAGAAACAATCAGCCCCAGCATTTT. It codes for CAWSVGRNNQPQHF. Based on the CDR3 plus reference TRBV30 and TRBJ1-5, the full variable domain is SQTIHQWPATLVQPVGSPLSLECTVEGTSNPNLYWYRQAAGRGLQLLFYSVGIGQISSEVPQNLSASRPQDRQFILSSKKLLLSDSGFYLCAWSVGRNNQPQHFGDGTRLSIL.

This chain uses TRBV7-9 with TRBJ1-2; 7 positions match TRBD1. CDR1 is SEHNR and CDR2 is FQNEAQ in the germline V gene (reference sequence). J was trimmed by 6 bases and V by 5 bases; bases with no gene match: 9. CDR3 length: 14 residues. The DNA for the CDR3 is TGTGCCAGCAGCAGCAGATCCGACAGGGATGGCTACACCTTC. This sequence encodes CASSSRSDRDGYTF.

This clonotype came up a few times. V gene TRBV19 combines with J gene TRBJ1-2; tentative D call: TRBD1 (6 bases). V shed 7 bases and J shed 4 bases, with 13 bases lying between them. CDR3 length equals 13 residues. Germline CDR1 and CDR2: LNHDA and SQIVND (reference sequence). CDR3 region: CASTPDSLYGYTF. The CDR3 nucleotides read TGTGCCAGTACTCCGGACAGTCTCTATGGCTACACCTTC.

In this sample, this clonotype turned up a few times. The chain recombines TRBV6-5 with TRBJ2-4, with D tentatively TRBD2 (5 bases). With 4 bases removed from V and 0 bases from J, the gap between germline ends came to 13 bases. The CDR3 has 16 residues. Germline-derived CDR1 and CDR2 are MNHEY and SVGAGI. The CDR3 DNA is TGTGCCAGCAGTTCCCCGATCGGGAAAGCCAAAAACATTCAGTACTTC. Residues: CASSSPIGKAKNIQYF.